This section outlines one TCR beta chain sequence together with its context. This record comes from a study of beta chain features in type 1 diabetes. The sequenced template was cDNA made from the entire isolated RNA. Assay used: immunoSEQ multiplex PCR; TCRdb lists only in-frame clones, some missing. The sample shows some 180,000 clones, about 13% of them seen only once. Trimming left V 3 bases short and J 5 bases short, with 20 bases between. Per the germline V gene, CDR1 is KGHSH and CDR2 is LQKENI. This CDR3 is built from 16 residues. This clonotype originated in a woman aged 18-29 years in good health. This sequence joins TRBV18 and TRBJ2-7; weak D call: TRBD1 (6 bases). Sequences were obtained from central memory CD4+ T cells from blood. In nucleotides, the CDR3 is TGTGCCAGCTCACCCCAAGGACAGTTCTCAACCGACGAGCAGTACTTC. Residues: CASSPQGQFSTDEQYF.